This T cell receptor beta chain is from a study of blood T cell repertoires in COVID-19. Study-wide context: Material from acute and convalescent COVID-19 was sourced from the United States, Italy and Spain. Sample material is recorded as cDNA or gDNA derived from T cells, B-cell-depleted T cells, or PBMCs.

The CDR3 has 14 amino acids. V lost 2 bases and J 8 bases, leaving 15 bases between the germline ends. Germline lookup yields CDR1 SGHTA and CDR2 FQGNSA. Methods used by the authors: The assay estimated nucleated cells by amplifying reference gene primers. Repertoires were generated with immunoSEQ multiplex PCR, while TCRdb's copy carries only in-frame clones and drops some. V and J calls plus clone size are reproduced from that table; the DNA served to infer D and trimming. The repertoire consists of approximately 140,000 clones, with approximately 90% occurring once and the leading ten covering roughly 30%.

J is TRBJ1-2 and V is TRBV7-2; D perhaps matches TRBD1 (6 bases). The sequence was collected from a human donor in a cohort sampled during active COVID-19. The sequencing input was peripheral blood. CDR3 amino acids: CASSLNQGPGGYTF. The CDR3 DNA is TGTGCCAGCAGCTTAAATCAGGGGCCGGGAGGCTACACCTTC.